The rows below give T cell receptor beta chains drawn from one sample of a study of blood T cells in healthy people across ages. TCRdb ran MiXCR on the 5' RACE reads and lists one entry per CDR3 protein. The sample carries some 920,000 distinct CDR3 sequences, roughly 50% recorded once. The sample taken for sequencing was blood. The receptors here all came from a woman aged 60 to 75 in good health. CDR3s include the opening cysteine and the closing phenylalanine or tryptophan. Fields, in order: clone size, V gene, D gene, J gene, CDR3 protein, CDR3 DNA. A D gene is named only where the DNA matches it firmly. Only part of the rows carry a size: once, few, many, or a class if the clone is expanded.

abundance: NA; v_gene: TRBV5-1; d_gene: NA; j_gene: TRBJ1-1; CDR3aa: CASSHGTWDTEAFF; CDR3nt: TGCGCCAGCAGTCATGGGACATGGGACACTGAAGCTTTCTTT
abundance: NA; v_gene: TRBV7-9; d_gene: NA; j_gene: TRBJ1-1; CDR3aa: CASSLVRFRSTEAFF; CDR3nt: TGTGCCAGCAGCTTAGTAAGGTTTCGGTCCACTGAAGCTTTCTTT
abundance: NA; v_gene: TRBV27; d_gene: TRBD2; j_gene: TRBJ2-7; CDR3aa: CASSRGGASGTEQYF; CDR3nt: TGTGCCAGCAGTCGGGGTGGGGCTAGCGGGACCGAGCAGTACTTC
abundance: NA; v_gene: TRBV11-2; d_gene: NA; j_gene: TRBJ1-5; CDR3aa: CASSIGLNQPQHF; CDR3nt: TGTGCCAGCAGCATAGGGCTAAATCAGCCCCAGCATTTT
abundance: NA; v_gene: TRBV3-1; d_gene: TRBD1; j_gene: TRBJ2-1; CDR3aa: CASSQNRGHEQFF; CDR3nt: TGTGCCAGCAGCCAAAACAGGGGCCATGAGCAGTTCTTC
abundance: NA; v_gene: TRBV29-1; d_gene: NA; j_gene: TRBJ1-4; CDR3aa: CSVRQPPGEKLFF; CDR3nt: TGCAGCGTTCGTCAGCCCCCCGGGGAAAAACTGTTTTTT
abundance: NA; v_gene: TRBV11-2; d_gene: TRBD1; j_gene: TRBJ1-2; CDR3aa: CASAEGQNYGYTF; CDR3nt: TGTGCCAGCGCGGAGGGACAGAACTATGGCTACACCTTC
abundance: NA; v_gene: TRBV28; d_gene: TRBD2; j_gene: TRBJ2-7; CDR3aa: CASSFGSGRIWDEQYF; CDR3nt: TGTGCCAGCAGTTTCGGTAGCGGGAGAATCTGGGACGAGCAGTACTTC
abundance: few; v_gene: TRBV18; d_gene: NA; j_gene: TRBJ2-7; CDR3aa: CASSTTQGSYEQYF; CDR3nt: TGTGCCAGCTCAACGACACAGGGATCCTACGAGCAGTACTTC
abundance: NA; v_gene: TRBV7-9; d_gene: TRBD2; j_gene: TRBJ2-7; CDR3aa: CASSSTSEISYEQYF; CDR3nt: TGTGCCAGCAGCTCGACTAGCGAGATCTCCTACGAGCAGTACTTC
abundance: NA; v_gene: TRBV7-2; d_gene: TRBD1; j_gene: TRBJ2-3; CDR3aa: CASSGRDRGADTQYF; CDR3nt: TGTGCCAGCAGCGGCAGGGACAGGGGCGCAGATACGCAGTATTTT
abundance: NA; v_gene: TRBV9; d_gene: NA; j_gene: TRBJ2-7; CDR3aa: CASSVAESTGVGYEQYF; CDR3nt: TGTGCCAGCAGCGTAGCTGAGTCGACGGGAGTAGGGTACGAGCAGTACTTC
abundance: NA; v_gene: TRBV11-2; d_gene: NA; j_gene: TRBJ2-5; CDR3aa: CASSLAPLRAWEQYF; CDR3nt: TGTGCCAGCAGCTTAGCCCCGCTTCGAGCGTGGGAGCAGTACTTC
abundance: NA; v_gene: TRBV4-2; d_gene: TRBD2; j_gene: TRBJ2-3; CDR3aa: CASSQGRLAGGSQTDTQYF; CDR3nt: TGTGCCAGCAGCCAGGGCCGACTAGCGGGAGGCTCTCAAACAGATACGCAGTATTTT
abundance: NA; v_gene: TRBV4-1; d_gene: TRBD2; j_gene: TRBJ2-7; CDR3aa: CASSQEEREGYEQYF; CDR3nt: TGCGCCAGCAGCCAAGAAGAGCGGGAGGGGTACGAGCAGTACTTC
abundance: NA; v_gene: TRBV27; d_gene: NA; j_gene: TRBJ1-2; CDR3aa: CASSSQGPYGYTF; CDR3nt: TGTGCCAGCAGTTCCCAGGGCCCCTATGGCTACACCTTC
abundance: few; v_gene: TRBV7-3; d_gene: NA; j_gene: TRBJ2-3; CDR3aa: CASSMDFTDTQYF; CDR3nt: TGTGCCAGCAGCATGGACTTCACAGATACGCAGTATTTT
abundance: NA; v_gene: TRBV20-1; d_gene: TRBD1; j_gene: TRBJ1-6; CDR3aa: CSAQPGQGRHSPLHF; CDR3nt: TGCAGTGCCCAACCTGGACAGGGGCGGCATTCACCCCTCCACTTT
abundance: few; v_gene: TRBV7-9; d_gene: TRBD2; j_gene: TRBJ2-1; CDR3aa: CASSPETSGSTHEQFF; CDR3nt: TGTGCCAGCAGCCCAGAGACTAGCGGGAGTACCCATGAGCAGTTCTTC
abundance: once; v_gene: TRBV20-1; d_gene: NA; j_gene: TRBJ2-1; CDR3aa: CSASHGGTYNEQFF; CDR3nt: TGCAGTGCTAGTCATGGGGGGACCTACAATGAGCAGTTCTTC
abundance: NA; v_gene: TRBV4-2; d_gene: NA; j_gene: TRBJ2-1; CDR3aa: CASSRTQSPSDEQFF; CDR3nt: TGTGCCAGCTCAAGGACCCAAAGCCCCTCCGATGAGCAGTTCTTC
abundance: NA; v_gene: TRBV12-3/TRBV12-4; d_gene: NA; j_gene: TRBJ2-3; CDR3aa: CASIKGVTDTQYF; CDR3nt: TGTGCCAGCATTAAGGGGGTCACAGATACGCAGTATTTT
abundance: NA; v_gene: TRBV7-9; d_gene: TRBD1; j_gene: TRBJ1-1; CDR3aa: CASTFAGQKNTEAFF; CDR3nt: TGTGCCAGCACCTTTGCGGGACAGAAGAACACTGAAGCTTTCTTT
abundance: NA; v_gene: TRBV28; d_gene: NA; j_gene: TRBJ1-6; CDR3aa: CASSLGGAFGFSPLHF; CDR3nt: TGTGCCAGCAGTTTGGGGGGGGCCTTCGGGTTTTCACCCCTCCACTTT
abundance: NA; v_gene: TRBV6-1; d_gene: NA; j_gene: TRBJ2-7; CDR3aa: CASSELAESISYEQYF; CDR3nt: TGTGCCAGCAGTGAGTTAGCGGAGTCCATCTCCTACGAGCAGTACTTC
abundance: NA; v_gene: TRBV7-2; d_gene: NA; j_gene: TRBJ1-6; CDR3aa: CASSLALRDIRDSPLHF; CDR3nt: TGTGCCAGCAGCTTAGCCCTCCGGGACATTAGGGATTCACCCCTCCACTTT
abundance: many; v_gene: TRBV28; d_gene: NA; j_gene: TRBJ2-4; CDR3aa: CASSPRQGGTIQYF; CDR3nt: TGTGCCAGCAGTCCTCGACAGGGAGGGACTATTCAGTACTTC
abundance: once; v_gene: TRBV6-6; d_gene: NA; j_gene: TRBJ1-4; CDR3aa: CASSYGTANERLFF; CDR3nt: TGTGCCAGCAGTTATGGTACAGCAAATGAAAGACTGTTTTTT
abundance: NA; v_gene: TRBV20-1; d_gene: NA; j_gene: TRBJ2-1; CDR3aa: CSLLVANRGEQFF; CDR3nt: TGCAGTCTGCTCGTCGCAAACCGGGGTGAGCAGTTCTTT
abundance: NA; v_gene: TRBV12-3/TRBV12-4; d_gene: TRBD2; j_gene: TRBJ2-1; CDR3aa: CASRNSGSGHNEQFF; CDR3nt: TGTGCCAGCAGGAATAGCGGGAGTGGCCACAATGAGCAGTTCTTC
abundance: NA; v_gene: TRBV27; d_gene: TRBD1; j_gene: TRBJ1-4; CDR3aa: CASSFGQGAWGEKLFF; CDR3nt: TGTGCCAGCAGTTTCGGGCAGGGGGCTTGGGGTGAAAAACTGTTTTTT
abundance: NA; v_gene: TRBV4-3; d_gene: NA; j_gene: TRBJ1-4; CDR3aa: CASSPSRGGNEKLFF; CDR3nt: TGCGCCAGCAGCCCCTCCCGGGGCGGTAATGAAAAACTGTTTTTT
abundance: NA; v_gene: TRBV29-1; d_gene: NA; j_gene: TRBJ2-2; CDR3aa: CSVAKGVGTGELFF; CDR3nt: TGCAGCGTCGCAAAGGGGGTGGGCACCGGGGAGCTGTTTTTT
abundance: NA; v_gene: TRBV14; d_gene: NA; j_gene: TRBJ2-1; CDR3aa: CASALGGAVHHEQFF; CDR3nt: TGTGCCAGCGCCCTTGGGGGCGCGGTTCATCATGAGCAGTTCTTC
abundance: NA; v_gene: TRBV29-1; d_gene: TRBD1; j_gene: TRBJ1-4; CDR3aa: CSVADRVGEKLFF; CDR3nt: TGCAGCGTCGCCGACAGGGTGGGTGAAAAACTGTTTTTT
abundance: NA; v_gene: TRBV5-6; d_gene: NA; j_gene: TRBJ2-5; CDR3aa: CASSFVGDNQETQYF; CDR3nt: TGTGCCAGCAGCTTTGTTGGGGACAATCAAGAGACCCAGTACTTC
abundance: once; v_gene: TRBV7-9; d_gene: TRBD2; j_gene: TRBJ2-7; CDR3aa: CASSSGTSKRNEQYF; CDR3nt: TGTGCCAGCAGCTCCGGGACTAGCAAACGCAATGAGCAGTACTTC
abundance: NA; v_gene: TRBV15; d_gene: NA; j_gene: TRBJ2-3; CDR3aa: CATSRELTGSTDTQYF; CDR3nt: TGTGCCACCAGCAGGGAGTTGACAGGCAGCACAGATACGCAGTATTTT
abundance: few; v_gene: TRBV7-2; d_gene: NA; j_gene: TRBJ2-4; CDR3aa: CASSRRQGPNIQCF; CDR3nt: TGTGCCAGCAGCCGACGGCAGGGGCCGAACATTCAGTGCTTC
abundance: NA; v_gene: TRBV20-1; d_gene: NA; j_gene: TRBJ2-7; CDR3aa: CSALPGFYEQYF; CDR3nt: TGCAGTGCCCTCCCTGGGTTCTACGAGCAGTACTTC
abundance: NA; v_gene: TRBV3-1; d_gene: NA; j_gene: TRBJ1-5; CDR3aa: CASSQSLSNQPQHF; CDR3nt: TGTGCCAGCAGCCAAAGTCTATCCAATCAGCCCCAGCATTTT
abundance: NA; v_gene: TRBV24-1; d_gene: TRBD2; j_gene: TRBJ2-5; CDR3aa: CATSVGSGGSRGETQYF; CDR3nt: TGTGCCACCAGTGTAGGTAGCGGGGGGTCCAGGGGAGAGACCCAGTACTTC
abundance: NA; v_gene: TRBV4-2; d_gene: NA; j_gene: TRBJ1-1; CDR3aa: CASTSPDRGRDTEAFF; CDR3nt: TGTGCCAGCACCTCACCTGACCGGGGCCGAGACACTGAAGCTTTCTTT
abundance: NA; v_gene: TRBV7-2; d_gene: NA; j_gene: TRBJ2-2; CDR3aa: CASSLARTNTGELFF; CDR3nt: TGTGCCAGCAGTCTAGCTCGTACGAACACCGGGGAGCTGTTTTTT
abundance: few; v_gene: TRBV18; d_gene: NA; j_gene: TRBJ1-2; CDR3aa: CASSIVKGPEVGYTF; CDR3nt: TGTGCCAGCTCAATAGTCAAGGGCCCGGAGGTCGGCTACACCTTC
abundance: NA; v_gene: TRBV18; d_gene: TRBD1; j_gene: TRBJ1-4; CDR3aa: CASSQGQAATNEKLFF; CDR3nt: TGTGCCAGCTCACAAGGACAGGCAGCAACTAATGAAAAACTGTTTTTT
abundance: NA; v_gene: TRBV6-1; d_gene: TRBD2; j_gene: TRBJ2-3; CDR3aa: CASTLAGGNTDTQYF; CDR3nt: TGTGCCAGCACTCTAGCGGGAGGGAACACAGATACGCAGTATTTT
abundance: NA; v_gene: TRBV7-8; d_gene: NA; j_gene: TRBJ2-6; CDR3aa: CASSRRTARSGANVLTF; CDR3nt: TGTGCCAGCAGCAGACGGACAGCCCGCTCTGGGGCCAACGTCCTGACTTTC
abundance: few; v_gene: TRBV29-1; d_gene: NA; j_gene: TRBJ2-5; CDR3aa: CSVAMETQYF; CDR3nt: TGCAGCGTTGCCATGGAGACCCAGTACTTC
abundance: NA; v_gene: TRBV28; d_gene: TRBD2; j_gene: TRBJ2-3; CDR3aa: CASSLGTSAPYWGTDTQYF; CDR3nt: TGTGCCAGCAGTTTAGGGACTAGCGCTCCTTATTGGGGCACAGATACGCAGTATTTT
abundance: NA; v_gene: TRBV20-1; d_gene: NA; j_gene: TRBJ2-1; CDR3aa: CSARGDTSSYNEQFF; CDR3nt: TGCAGTGCTAGGGGGGATACTAGCTCCTACAATGAGCAGTTCTTC
abundance: few; v_gene: TRBV4-1; d_gene: NA; j_gene: TRBJ1-6; CDR3aa: CASSQVPANSPLHF; CDR3nt: TGCGCCAGCAGCCAAGTTCCTGCGAATTCACCCCTCCACTTT
abundance: NA; v_gene: TRBV5-1; d_gene: TRBD2; j_gene: TRBJ2-1; CDR3aa: CASSLTSGYNNEQFF; CDR3nt: TGCGCCAGCAGCTTGACTAGCGGGTATAACAATGAGCAGTTCTTC
abundance: few; v_gene: TRBV7-2; d_gene: NA; j_gene: TRBJ2-7; CDR3aa: CASSFIGSYEQYF; CDR3nt: TGTGCCAGCAGCTTCATTGGATCCTACGAGCAGTACTTC